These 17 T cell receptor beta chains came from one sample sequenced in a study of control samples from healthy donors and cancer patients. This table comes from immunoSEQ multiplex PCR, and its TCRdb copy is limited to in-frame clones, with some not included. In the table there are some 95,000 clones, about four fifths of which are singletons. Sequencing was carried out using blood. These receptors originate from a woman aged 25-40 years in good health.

The DNA for the CDR3 is TGCGCCAGCAGCCTGACTGTCGGAGCAGGGGGGGAGACCCAGTACTTC. Its translation is CASSLTVGAGGETQYF. The genes are TRBV5-1 and TRBJ2-5; tentatively, D is TRBD1 (7 bases). The CDR3 extends over 16 amino acids. Trimming pared 4 bases from V and 5 bases from J, leaving 21 bases between. From germline, CDR1 is SGHRS and CDR2 YFSETQ.

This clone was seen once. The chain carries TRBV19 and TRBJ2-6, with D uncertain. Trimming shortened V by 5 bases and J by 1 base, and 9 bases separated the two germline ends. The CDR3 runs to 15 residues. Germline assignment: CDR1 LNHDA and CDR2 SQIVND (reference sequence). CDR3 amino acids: CASSRRGSGANVLTF. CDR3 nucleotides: TGTGCCAGTAGTCGGAGAGGATCTGGGGCCAACGTCCTGACTTTC.

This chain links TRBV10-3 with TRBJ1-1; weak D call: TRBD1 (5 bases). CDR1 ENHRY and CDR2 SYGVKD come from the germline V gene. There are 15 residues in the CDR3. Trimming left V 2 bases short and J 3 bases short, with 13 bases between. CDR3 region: CAISEVPGRDTEAFF. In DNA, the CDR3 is TGTGCCATCAGTGAGGTTCCAGGGAGGGACACTGAAGCTTTCTTT.

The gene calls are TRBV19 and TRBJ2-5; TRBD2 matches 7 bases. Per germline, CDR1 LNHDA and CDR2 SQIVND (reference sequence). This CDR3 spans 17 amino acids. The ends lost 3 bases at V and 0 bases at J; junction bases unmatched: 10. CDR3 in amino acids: CASSIAMGGIYQETQYF. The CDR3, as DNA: TGTGCCAGTAGTATCGCCATGGGGGGGATTTACCAAGAGACCCAGTACTTC.

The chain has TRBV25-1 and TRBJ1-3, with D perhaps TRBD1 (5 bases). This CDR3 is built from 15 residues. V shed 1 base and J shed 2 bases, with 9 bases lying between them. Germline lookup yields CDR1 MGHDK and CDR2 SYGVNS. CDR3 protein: CASSESGWTGNTIYF. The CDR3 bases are TGTGCCAGCAGTGAATCAGGGTGGACTGGAAACACCATATATTTT.

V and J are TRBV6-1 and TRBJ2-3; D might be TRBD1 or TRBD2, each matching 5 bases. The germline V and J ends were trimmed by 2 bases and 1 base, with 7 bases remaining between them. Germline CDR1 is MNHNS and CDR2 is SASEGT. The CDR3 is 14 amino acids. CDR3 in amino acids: CASSERGRTDTQYF. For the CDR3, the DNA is TGTGCCAGCAGTGAACGGGGACGCACAGATACGCAGTATTTT.

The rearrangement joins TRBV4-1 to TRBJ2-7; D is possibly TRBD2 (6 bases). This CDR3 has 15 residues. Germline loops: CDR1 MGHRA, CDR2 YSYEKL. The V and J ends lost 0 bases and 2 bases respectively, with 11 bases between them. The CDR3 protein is CASSQDPGLAYEQYF. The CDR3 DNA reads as TGCGCCAGCAGCCAAGATCCGGGACTGGCCTACGAGCAGTACTTC.

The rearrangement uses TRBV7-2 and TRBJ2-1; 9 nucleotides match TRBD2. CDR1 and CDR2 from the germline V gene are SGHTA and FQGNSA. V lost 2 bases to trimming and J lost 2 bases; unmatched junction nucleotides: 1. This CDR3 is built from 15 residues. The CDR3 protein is CASSLLAGTYNEQFF. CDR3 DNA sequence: TGTGCCAGCAGCTTACTAGCGGGAACCTACAATGAGCAGTTCTTC.

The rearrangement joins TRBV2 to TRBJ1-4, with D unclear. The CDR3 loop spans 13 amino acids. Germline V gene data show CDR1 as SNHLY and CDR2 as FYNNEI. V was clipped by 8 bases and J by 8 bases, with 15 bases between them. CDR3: CASRRTRYEKLFF. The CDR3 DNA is TGTGCCAGCCGACGGACGCGCTACGAAAAACTGTTTTTT.

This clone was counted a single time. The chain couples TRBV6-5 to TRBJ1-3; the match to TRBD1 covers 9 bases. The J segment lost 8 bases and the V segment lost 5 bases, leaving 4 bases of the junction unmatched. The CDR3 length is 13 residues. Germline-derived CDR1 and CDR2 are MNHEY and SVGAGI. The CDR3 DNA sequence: TGTGCCAGCAGTCAGGACAGGGGTGACACCATATATTTT. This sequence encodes CASSQDRGDTIYF.

The CDR3 region has the DNA TGTGCCAGCAGCTTGACCCAAGAGAACACTGAAGCTTTCTTT. Its translation is CASSLTQENTEAFF. This chain uses TRBV9 with TRBJ1-1, with no clear D. V was clipped by 4 bases and J by 1 base, with 11 bases between them. The length of the CDR3 is 14 residues. Per the germline V gene, CDR1 is SGDLS and CDR2 is YYNGEE.

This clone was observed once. CDR3 DNA: TGTGCCAGCAGCAAAGAGTCCCAAAGGATTGGGAATACGCAGTATTTT. Protein sequence: CASSKESQRIGNTQYF. The rearrangement links TRBV21-1 to TRBJ2-3. TRBV21-1 is annotated as a pseudogene. The CDR3 is made up of 16 amino acids.

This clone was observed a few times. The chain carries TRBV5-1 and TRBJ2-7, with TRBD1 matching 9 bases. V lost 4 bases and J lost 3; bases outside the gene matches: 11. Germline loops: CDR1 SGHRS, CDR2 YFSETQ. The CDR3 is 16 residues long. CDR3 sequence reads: CASSPTGGASNYEQYF. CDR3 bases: TGCGCCAGCAGCCCTACAGGGGGCGCTTCAAACTACGAGCAGTACTTC. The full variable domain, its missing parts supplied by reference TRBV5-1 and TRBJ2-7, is KAGVTQTPRYLIKTRGQQVTLSCSPISGHRSVSWYQQTPGQGLQFLFEYFSETQRNKGNFPGRFSGRQFSNSRSEMNVSTLELGDSALYLCASSPTGGASNYEQYFGPGTRLTVT.

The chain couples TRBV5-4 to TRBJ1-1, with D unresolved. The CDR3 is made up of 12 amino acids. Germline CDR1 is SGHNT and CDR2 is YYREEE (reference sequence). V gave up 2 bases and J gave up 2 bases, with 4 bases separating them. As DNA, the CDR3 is TGTGCCAGCAGCTTATTAAACACTGAAGCTTTCTTT. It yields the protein CASSLLNTEAFF.

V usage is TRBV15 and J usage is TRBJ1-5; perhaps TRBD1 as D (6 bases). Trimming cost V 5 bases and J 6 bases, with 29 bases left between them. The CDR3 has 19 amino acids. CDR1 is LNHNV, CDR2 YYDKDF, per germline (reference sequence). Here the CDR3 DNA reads TGTGCCACCAGCCTAAAACACCACTTTGGGGGGCTTGGTGGTCAGCCCCAGCATTTT. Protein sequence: CATSLKHHFGGLGGQPQHF.

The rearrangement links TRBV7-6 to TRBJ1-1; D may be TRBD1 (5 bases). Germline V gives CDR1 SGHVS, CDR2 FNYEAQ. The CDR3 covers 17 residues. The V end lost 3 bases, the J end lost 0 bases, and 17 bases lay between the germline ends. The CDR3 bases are TGTGCCAGCAGCTTGGCGGCAGGGAGTACGATGAACACTGAAGCTTTCTTT. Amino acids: CASSLAAGSTMNTEAFF.

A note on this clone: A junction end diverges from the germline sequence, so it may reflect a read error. The CDR3 loop is CASSQDSFGYTIYF. CDR3 sequence (DNA): TGCGCCAGCAGCCAAGACAGTTTTGGATACACCATATATTTT. This chain joins TRBV4-1 and TRBJ1-3; D unclear. The CDR3 extends over 14 amino acids. Germline lookup yields CDR1 MGHRA and CDR2 YSYEKL.